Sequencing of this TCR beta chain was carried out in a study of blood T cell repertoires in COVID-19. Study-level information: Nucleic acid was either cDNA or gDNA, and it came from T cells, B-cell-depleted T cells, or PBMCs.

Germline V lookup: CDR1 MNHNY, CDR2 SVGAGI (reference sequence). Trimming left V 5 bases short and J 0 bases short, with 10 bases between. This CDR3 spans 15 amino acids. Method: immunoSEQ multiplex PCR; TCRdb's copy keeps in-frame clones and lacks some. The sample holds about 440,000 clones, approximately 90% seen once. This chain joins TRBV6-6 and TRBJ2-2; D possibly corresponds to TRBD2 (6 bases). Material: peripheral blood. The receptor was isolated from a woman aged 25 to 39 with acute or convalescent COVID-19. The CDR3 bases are TGTGCCAGCAGTCCTAGCGTCGCGAACACCGGGGAGCTGTTTTTT. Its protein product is CASSPSVANTGELFF.